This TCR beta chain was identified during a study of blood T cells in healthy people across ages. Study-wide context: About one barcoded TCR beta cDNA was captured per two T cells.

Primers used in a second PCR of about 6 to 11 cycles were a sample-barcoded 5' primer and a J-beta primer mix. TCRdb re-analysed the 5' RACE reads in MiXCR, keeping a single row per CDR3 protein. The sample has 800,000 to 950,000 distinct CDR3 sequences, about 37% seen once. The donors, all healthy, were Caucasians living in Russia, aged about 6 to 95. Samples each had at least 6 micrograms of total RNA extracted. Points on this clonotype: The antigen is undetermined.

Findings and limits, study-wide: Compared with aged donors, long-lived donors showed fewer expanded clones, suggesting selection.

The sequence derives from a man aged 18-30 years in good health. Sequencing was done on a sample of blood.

The CDR3 DNA follows: TGTGCCAGCAGCCAAGTCCCCGGACAAGGAGAGACCCAGTACTTC. Translating it yields CASSQVPGQGETQYF. The chain joins TRBV4-2 to TRBJ2-5; TRBD1 is a possible D gene (5 bases). CDR1 and CDR2 from the germline V gene are LGHNA and YNFKEQ. CDR3 length: 15 amino acids. Trimming took 1 base from V and 4 from J, leaving 13 bases between them.